The 25 T cell receptor beta chains below all came from one sample that was sequenced in a study of cytomegalovirus exposure and HLA in healthy donors. Both 60 Vbeta primers and 13 Jbeta primers went into the PCR. The method was immunoSEQ multiplex PCR; TCRdb's version includes in-frame clones alone and lacks a portion of them. The sample gives around 200,000 clones, 70% to 85% of which show up once; less than 2% is in the top ten. The sequencing input was PBMCs. The source of these receptors is a man aged 45-60 years in good health and CMV-seronegative.

This clone has just a few counts. The genes are TRBV5-6 and TRBJ2-7; 7 bases are a match to TRBD1. There are 16 residues in the CDR3. Germline CDR1 SGHDT, CDR2 YYEEEE. Trimming removed 2 bases from V and 5 bases from J; junction bases left unmatched: 13. CDR3 residues: CASSFAKGAHPHEQYF. The CDR3 region has the DNA TGTGCCAGCAGCTTCGCGAAGGGGGCACATCCTCACGAGCAGTACTTC.

This chain uses TRBV18 with TRBJ2-7; 9 nucleotides line up with TRBD2. V lost 0 bases, J lost 2 bases, and 5 bases stayed unmatched. This CDR3 has 16 amino acids. CDR1 and CDR2 from the germline V gene are KGHSH and LQKENI. As DNA, the CDR3 is TGTGCCAGCTCACCACCGACCCTAGCGGGACCCTACGAGCAGTACTTC. It encodes CASSPPTLAGPYEQYF.

The chain is built from TRBV7-6 and TRBJ1-1; TRBD1 aligns across 10 bases. V lost 5 bases, J lost 10 bases, and 13 bases stayed unmatched. The CDR3 has 15 amino acids. Germline loops: CDR1 SGHVS, CDR2 FNYEAQ. The CDR3 spells CASSPGKRQGAGAFF. Here the CDR3 DNA reads TGTGCCAGCAGCCCTGGTAAGCGACAGGGGGCGGGAGCTTTCTTT. Using reference TRBV7-6 and TRBJ1-1 for the parts outside the CDR3, the full variable domain is GAGVSQSPRYKVTKRGQDVALRCDPISGHVSLYWYRQALGQGPEFLTYFNYEAQQDKSGLPNDRFSAERPEGSISTLTIQRTEQRDSAMYRCASSPGKRQGAGAFFGQGTRLTVV.

The chain employs TRBV28 and TRBJ1-4; TRBD1 matches 9 bases. CDR1 and CDR2 from the germline V gene are MDHEN and SYDVKM. The CDR3 loop spans 15 amino acids. V shed 6 bases and J 5 bases; nucleotides not matched to a gene: 7. The CDR3 DNA reads as TGTGCCAGCAGCCCAACCGGGACAGGGAATGAAAAACTGTTTTTT. As protein: CASSPTGTGNEKLFF.

This chain uses TRBV9 with TRBJ2-7; 7 nucleotides match TRBD2. Looked up from germline, CDR1 is SGDLS and CDR2 is YYNGEE. The CDR3 contains 16 residues. V shed 4 bases and J 5 bases; nucleotides not matched to a gene: 15. Here the CDR3 DNA reads TGTGCCAGCAGCAAAGGGAGGGGAGTAAGGGAGCACGAGCAGTACTTC. Translation gives CASSKGRGVREHEQYF.

This sequence joins TRBV5-1 and TRBJ2-7; 12 bases fit TRBD1. Germline CDR1 and CDR2: SGHRS and YFSETQ. The CDR3 is 17 amino acids. V dropped 3 bases and J dropped 5; count of bases not matched to a gene: 12. The CDR3 DNA follows: TGCGCCAGCAGCTGGAGGCCTCCGGGACAGGGGGCTGACGAGCAGTACTTC. Encoded protein: CASSWRPPGQGADEQYF.

This clone was seen a few times. The chain joins TRBV30 to TRBJ1-1; tentatively, D is TRBD1 (5 bases). Germline V CDR1 and CDR2: GTSNPN, SVGIG (reference sequence). V gave up 4 bases and J gave up 5 bases, with 14 bases separating them. The CDR3 totals 13 residues. The CDR3 here is CAWIPEQVTEAFF. The CDR3 DNA is TGTGCCTGGATACCCGAACAGGTAACTGAAGCTTTCTTT. Drawing the rest from reference TRBV30 and TRBJ1-1, the complete variable domain is SQTIHQWPATLVQPVGSPLSLECTVEGTSNPNLYWYRQAAGRGLQLLFYSVGIGQISSEVPQNLSASRPQDRQFILSSKKLLLSDSGFYLCAWIPEQVTEAFFGQGTRLTVV.

The chain uses TRBV7-9 and TRBJ2-3, with 8 bases matching TRBD2. The CDR3 is 15 residues long. From germline, CDR1 is SEHNR and CDR2 FQNEAQ (reference sequence). Trimming cost V 5 bases and J 2 bases; bases outside gene matches: 6. The CDR3 nucleotides read TGTGCCAGCAGCCCGACGGGGGGGACCACAGATACGCAGTATTTT. Encoded protein: CASSPTGGTTDTQYF.

The V call is TRBV28, the J call TRBJ1-5; the D is unclear. This CDR3 has 12 amino acids. Germline CDR1 is MDHEN and CDR2 is SYDVKM. V gave up 8 bases and J gave up 8 bases, with 13 bases separating them. This CDR3 reads CASGEVGKPQHF. DNA of the CDR3: TGTGCCAGCGGGGAGGTTGGTAAGCCCCAGCATTTT.

This chain uses TRBV18 with TRBJ1-2; D not resolved. Germline V gene sequence: CDR1 KGHSH, CDR2 LQKENI. Trimming left V 3 bases short and J 4 bases short, with 12 bases between. The CDR3 is 14 amino acids. The CDR3 sequence is CASSPNPESYGYTF. For the CDR3, the DNA is TGTGCCAGCTCACCCAACCCGGAGTCCTATGGCTACACCTTC.

The chain uses TRBV4-1 and TRBJ2-5, with TRBD1 identical over 10 bases. V was pared by 0 bases and J by 2 bases, with 15 bases of the junction left unmatched. Germline V gene sequence: CDR1 MGHRA, CDR2 YSYEKL. The CDR3 length is 20 residues. CDR3 nucleotides: TGCGCCAGCAGCCAAGATCCTCTAAGGACAGGGGGGGAGGAACAAGAGACCCAGTACTTC. Its protein is CASSQDPLRTGGEEQETQYF.

The V gene is TRBV6-6, the J gene TRBJ2-7, with 9 bases fitting TRBD1. This CDR3 is built from 15 residues. The germline V gene has CDR1 MNHNY and CDR2 SVGAGI (reference sequence). V dropped 2 bases and J dropped 4; count of bases not matched to a gene: 6. In DNA form, the CDR3 reads TGTGCCAGCAGTTACCCCGGGACAGGGATATACGAGCAGTACTTC. It translates to CASSYPGTGIYEQYF.

V and J are TRBV15 and TRBJ2-2, with 12 bases identical to TRBD1. This CDR3 region has 20 residues. CDR1 LNHNV and CDR2 YYDKDF come from the germline V gene (reference sequence). J gave up 6 bases and V 4 bases, and 18 bases lay outside the gene matches. CDR3 in DNA: TGTGCCACCAGCACGAGAGAGGGGACAGGGGGCTGGAGAGGCGCCGGGGAGCTGTTTTTT. This translates into CATSTREGTGGWRGAGELFF.

The chain combines TRBV11-3 with TRBJ2-3, with D perhaps matching TRBD1 (7 bases). The CDR3 consists of 15 residues. With 2 bases removed from V and 0 bases from J, the gap between germline ends came to 9 bases. The germline V gene has CDR1 SGHNT and CDR2 YENEEA. The CDR3 region has the DNA TGTGCCAGCAGCTTACAGGGGGGTAGCACAGATACGCAGTATTTT. Translated, it gives CASSLQGGSTDTQYF.

The J gene is TRBJ1-5, the V gene TRBV9, with TRBD1 identical over 9 bases. The trim removed 4 bases at V and 4 bases at J, leaving 6 bases unmatched. CDR1 SGDLS and CDR2 YYNGEE come from the germline V gene. This CDR3 spans 15 amino acids. The CDR3 DNA reads as TGTGCCAGCAGCCCCGCCGGGACAGGGAATCAGCCCCAGCATTTT. Translated: CASSPAGTGNQPQHF.

The CDR3 protein is CASSQDRGIPGELFF. CDR3 in DNA: TGCGCCAGCAGCCAAGATCGGGGGATCCCCGGGGAGCTGTTTTTT. The chain couples TRBV4-1 to TRBJ2-2; a possible D gene is TRBD2 (6 bases). The germline V gene encodes CDR1 MGHRA and CDR2 YSYEKL. V lost 0 bases and J lost 6, with 11 bases in between. The CDR3 extends over 15 amino acids.

The V gene is TRBV29-1, the J gene TRBJ1-2, with D perhaps matching TRBD1 (5 bases). V lost 7 bases and J 3 bases, leaving 18 bases between the germline ends. The CDR3 runs to 14 residues. Germline V lookup: CDR1 SQVTM, CDR2 ANQGSEA. CDR3 nucleotide sequence: TGCAGCGCCGGCGGACAAAGGGCGGACTATGGCTACACCTTC. The encoded protein is CSAGGQRADYGYTF.

The V gene is TRBV7-8, the J gene TRBJ2-7; TRBD2 might be the D (6 bases). The CDR3 is 14 amino acids. Germline CDR1 SGHVS, CDR2 FQNEAQ. V shed 5 bases and J shed 3 bases, with 14 bases lying between them. This chain's CDR3 is CASSPETRSYEQYF. As DNA, the CDR3 is TGTGCCAGCAGCCCCGAGACTAGAAGCTACGAGCAGTACTTC. The whole variable domain, remainder taken from reference TRBV7-8 and TRBJ2-7, is GAGVSQSPRYKVAKRGQDVALRCDPISGHVSLFWYQQALGQGPEFLTYFQNEAQLDKSGLPSDRFFAERPEGSVSTLKIQRTQQEDSAVYLCASSPETRSYEQYFGPGTRLTVT.

This clone was recorded only once. The chain recombines TRBV27 with TRBJ1-2; 12 positions agree with TRBD1. V lost 4 bases, J lost 8 bases, and 5 bases stayed unmatched. The length of the CDR3 is 14 residues. CDR1 is MNHEY, CDR2 SMNVEV, per germline (reference sequence). The DNA for the CDR3 is TGTGCCAGCAGTTCCCGGGACAGGGGGCTCGGCTACACCTTC. It translates to CASSSRDRGLGYTF.

The rearrangement uses TRBV6-6 and TRBJ2-1; TRBD2 matches 12 bases. The length of the CDR3 is 16 residues. The J segment lost 9 bases and the V segment lost 4 bases, leaving 10 bases of the junction unmatched. Per germline, CDR1 MNHNY and CDR2 SVGAGI (reference sequence). The DNA of the CDR3 is TGTGCCAGCAGTTTAAACCAGGCTAGCGGGAGGGGTGAGCAGTTCTTC. This gives the protein CASSLNQASGRGEQFF.

The chain combines TRBV6-1 with TRBJ2-3; 8 bases fit TRBD2. The V segment lost 3 bases and the J segment 0 bases; nucleotides outside the gene matches: 8. Looked up from germline, CDR1 is MNHNS and CDR2 is SASEGT. This CDR3 has 17 amino acids. In DNA, the CDR3 is TGTGCCAGCAGTGATCGAGAACTAGCGGCTAGCACAGATACGCAGTATTTT. Protein product: CASSDRELAASTDTQYF.

A few counts support this clone. The genes are TRBV5-4 and TRBJ2-2, with no clear D. This CDR3 is built from 14 residues. Trimming pared 0 bases from V and 2 bases from J, leaving 5 bases between. In germline, CDR1 is SGHNT, CDR2 YYREEE (reference sequence). The CDR3 is CASSLDSNTGELFF. The CDR3 DNA is TGTGCCAGCAGCTTGGACTCAAACACCGGGGAGCTGTTTTTT.

CDR3 DNA sequence: TGTGCCAGCAGTGAAAGAGTAGCGGTATCCTACGAGCAGTACTTC. Translation gives CASSERVAVSYEQYF. The J gene is TRBJ2-7, the V gene TRBV2; TRBD2 is a possible D gene (6 bases). This CDR3 has 15 residues. Trimming pared 2 bases from V and 1 base from J, leaving 12 bases between. Germline V gene data show CDR1 as SNHLY and CDR2 as FYNNEI.

J is TRBJ2-6 and V is TRBV13; 12 nucleotides line up with TRBD2. Per germline, CDR1 PRHDT and CDR2 FYEKMQ (reference sequence). The CDR3 is made up of 18 amino acids. The V gene end was trimmed by 5 bases and the J gene end by 4 bases; junction bases not matched to a gene: 9. This CDR3 reads CASSLRLAGVTGANVLTF. The CDR3 DNA is TGTGCCAGCAGCCTCCGACTAGCGGGGGTCACCGGGGCCAACGTCCTGACTTTC.

V usage is TRBV9 and J usage is TRBJ2-1, with a weak D call TRBD2 (5 bases). The CDR3 covers 17 residues. CDR1 and CDR2 (germline): SGDLS, YYNGEE. V was shortened by 0 bases and J by 6 bases, with 19 bases between the two germline ends. The CDR3 sequence is CASSVGAGLGRGNEQFF. DNA of the CDR3: TGTGCCAGCAGCGTAGGGGCCGGCCTCGGACGGGGCAATGAGCAGTTCTTC.